Presented here are 20 T cell receptor beta chains from one specimen sequenced in a study of T cell clonality in common variable immunodeficiency. Sequencing used immunoSEQ multiplex PCR; TCRdb keeps in-frame clones, though not all of them. Reported are about 60,000 clones, none seen only once; the ten largest carry over 1.5%. Material for sequencing was peripheral blood mononuclear cells. These receptors came from a person between 18 and 70 years old in good health.

At least ten counts were recorded for this clone. The CDR3 end lies 3 residues beyond the end of the read and is filled in from the germline J gene. This chain uses TRBV7-3 with TRBJ2-5, with a possible D match to TRBD1 (5 bases). V was trimmed by 2 bases and J by 2 bases, leaving 6 bases between them. CDR1 is SGHTA and CDR2 is FQGTGA in the germline V gene. The CDR3 spans 13 residues. The CDR3 loop reads CASSLGAQETQYF. The sequenced part of the CDR3 DNA is TGTGCCAGCAGCTTAGGGGCTCAAGAGACC.

This clone was detected only a few times. Read sequence stops 3 residues before the CDR3 end, and the germline J gene provides the missing end. This rearrangement joins TRBV19 to TRBJ2-5; 14 nucleotides align to TRBD2. The CDR3 length is 17 residues. Germline CDR1 LNHDA, CDR2 SQIVND (reference sequence). Trimming cost V 6 bases and J 4 bases; bases outside gene matches: 10. The DNA read from the CDR3 is TGTGCCAGTAGCCAGGGACTAGCGGGAGCCATCCGAGAGACC. It specifies CASSQGLAGAIRET. The full CDR3 sequence reads CASSQGLAGAIRETQYF.

This clone was counted ten times or more. Read coverage stops 3 residues before the CDR3 terminus; the germline J gene supplies the remainder. This rearrangement joins TRBV5-4 to TRBJ1-1; no reliable D call. With 8 bases removed from V and 1 base from J, the gap between germline ends came to 6 bases. There are 11 residues in the CDR3. Germline loops: CDR1 SGHNT, CDR2 YYREEE (reference sequence). The CDR3 bases that were read are TGTGCCAGTAGTGAGAACACTGAA. This translates into CASSENTE. The whole CDR3 protein is CASSENTEAFF.

Note on this clone: The read terminates 3 residues before the CDR3 end, so the remaining end is supplied by the germline J gene. The chain is built from TRBV10-3 and TRBJ2-1; TRBD1 aligns across 9 bases. V lost 5 bases, J lost 5 bases, and 4 bases stayed unmatched. CDR3 length equals 14 residues. Germline V gene lookup returns CDR1 ENHRY and CDR2 SYGVKD. The CDR3 bases that were read are TGTGCCATCAGTCGACAGGGGGGGCACAATGAG. This sequence encodes CAISRQGGHNE. The CDR3 as a whole reads CAISRQGGHNEQFF.

This clone was detected many times. The CDR3 end lies 3 residues beyond the end of the read and is filled in from the germline J gene. V usage is TRBV28 and J usage is TRBJ1-5; no definite D call. CDR3 size: 13 residues. V was shortened by 3 bases and J by 3 bases, with 6 bases between the two germline ends. CDR1 is MDHEN and CDR2 is SYDVKM in the germline V gene. The CDR3 here is CASSFSINQPQHF. The part of the CDR3 DNA that was read is TGTGCCAGCAGTTTTTCAATCAATCAGCCC.

This clone was detected ten times or more. The DNA ends 3 residues before the CDR3 does, and the rest of the CDR3 is filled in from the germline J gene. The chain couples TRBV14 to TRBJ2-7, with 9 positions matching TRBD2. The V gene's germline CDR1 is SGHDN and CDR2 FVKESK. J lost 4 bases, V lost 4 bases, and 8 bases had no gene match. The CDR3 has 15 amino acids. The DNA read from the CDR3 is TGTGCCAGCAGCCCCAGTTTGCTAGCGGGATACGAG. Encoded protein: CASSPSLLAGYE. The whole CDR3 sequence is CASSPSLLAGYEQYF.

In its sample, this clone was seen many times. The DNA ends 3 residues before the CDR3 does, and the rest of the CDR3 is filled in from the germline J gene. The chain carries TRBV12-3 or TRBV12-4 and TRBJ2-1; 12 nucleotides match TRBD2. V gave up 5 bases and J gave up 4 bases; unmatched junction bases: 12. The CDR3 extends over 18 amino acids. The CDR3 loop is CASSPGTSGFHYYNEQFF. The part of the CDR3 DNA that was read is TGTGCCAGCAGTCCCGGGACTAGCGGGTTCCACTATTACAATGAG.

In its sample, this clone was seen many times. Sequencing ends 3 residues short of the CDR3 end; the germline J gene provides the rest. The J gene is TRBJ2-1, the V gene TRBV9; 7 positions match TRBD1. The germline CDR1 and CDR2 sequences are SGDLS and YYNGEE. The CDR3 runs 14 residues. V shed 3 bases and J 8 bases; nucleotides not matched to a gene: 8. The CDR3 loop is CASSDDAGGYEQFF. CDR3 DNA (partial): TGTGCCAGCAGCGACGATGCAGGGGGATATGAG. The full variable domain, in which reference TRBV9 and TRBJ2-1 provide the parts outside the CDR3, is DSGVTQTPKHLITATGQRVTLRCSPRSGDLSVYWYQQSLDQGLQFLIQYYNGEERAKGNILERFSAQQFPDLHSELNLSSLELGDSALYFCASSDDAGGYEQFFGPGTRLTVL.

This clone was recorded many times. The read terminates 3 residues ahead of where the CDR3 ends, so the germline J gene completes it. The chain is built from TRBV10-1 and TRBJ2-3; 10 nucleotides agree with TRBD2. V was clipped by 4 bases and J by 4 bases; unmatched bases: 5. Germline-derived CDR1 and CDR2 are WNHNN and SYGVQD (reference sequence). The CDR3 runs 15 residues. The sequenced part of the CDR3 DNA is TGCGCCAGCAGTGCGGGACTAGCGCCAGCAGATACG. It is translated as CASSAGLAPADT. The complete CDR3 reads CASSAGLAPADTQYF.

There are many counts of this clone. The read comes to an end 3 residues before the CDR3 does, leaving the germline J gene to fill in the end. This chain links TRBV28 with TRBJ2-1, with 8 bases lining up with TRBD2. V lost 7 bases and J lost 5; bases outside the gene matches: 10. The CDR3 runs 15 residues. Germline V CDR1 and CDR2: MDHEN, SYDVKM. The chain's CDR3 is CASIKRLAQDNEQFF. CDR3 DNA (partial): TGTGCCAGCATCAAACGACTAGCGCAAGACAATGAG.

This clone has ten or more counts. The read ends 3 residues early relative to the CDR3; the germline J gene fills the gap. The rearrangement links TRBV6-1 to TRBJ2-6; D is perhaps TRBD2 (6 bases). V was clipped by 2 bases and J by 2 bases, with 7 bases between them. The length of the CDR3 is 15 residues. Germline V CDR1 and CDR2: MNHNS, SASEGT. The sequenced part of the CDR3 DNA is TGTGCCAGCAGTGAACGCGGGGCTGGGGCCAACGTC. Encoded protein: CASSERGAGANV. Given in full, the CDR3 is CASSERGAGANVLTF.

In this sample, this clone turned up many times. The read falls 3 residues short of the CDR3 end, and the missing part is taken from the germline J gene. The genes are TRBV30 and TRBJ2-3; 7 bases are a match to TRBD2. Germline CDR1 GTSNPN, CDR2 SVGIG (reference sequence). The V and J ends lost 7 bases and 0 bases, in that order; junction bases with no gene match: 7. The CDR3 sequence is 14 residues long. The sequenced CDR3 bases are TGTGCCTTTCAGCGGGGATCTAGCACAGATACG. This translates into CAFQRGSSTDT. The entire CDR3 reads CAFQRGSSTDTQYF.

This clone has ten or more counts. Sequencing ends 3 residues short of the CDR3 end; the germline J gene provides the rest. The V call is TRBV2, the J call TRBJ2-1, with a tentative D call TRBD1 (6 bases). Germline V gene lookup returns CDR1 SNHLY and CDR2 FYNNEI. Trimming took 7 bases from V and 3 from J, leaving 10 bases between them. The CDR3 consists of 13 residues. The CDR3 reads CASIGGFYNEQFF. The CDR3 DNA, read in part, is TGTGCCAGCATAGGGGGATTCTACAATGAG.

This clone was seen ten or more times. The missing CDR3 end, 3 residues past where the read stops, is filled in from the germline J gene. The V call is TRBV7-2, the J call TRBJ2-5, with a weak D call TRBD2 (5 bases). Trimming removed 3 bases from V and 4 bases from J, with 15 bases in between. The germline CDR1 and CDR2 sequences are SGHTA and FQGNSA. This CDR3 is 15 amino acids long. The CDR3: CASSFGLALRETQYF. The CDR3 DNA, read in part, is TGTGCCAGCAGCTTTGGGCTAGCTCTGAGAGAGACC.

This clone was seen more than once but under ten times. The missing CDR3 end, 3 residues past where the read stops, is filled in from the germline J gene. V is TRBV7-2 and J is TRBJ2-7, with D possibly matching TRBD1 (7 bases). In germline, CDR1 is SGHTA, CDR2 FQGNSA. The V end lost 5 bases, the J end lost 0 bases, and 11 bases lay between the germline ends. The CDR3 is made up of 14 amino acids. Here the CDR3 reads CASSPGDSSYEQYF. The DNA read from the CDR3 is TGTGCCAGCAGCCCGGGGGACAGCTCCTACGAG. The variable domain in full, completed from reference TRBV7-2 and TRBJ2-7, reads GAGVSQSPSNKVTEKGKDVELRCDPISGHTALYWYRQSLGQGLEFLIYFQGNSAPDKSGLPSDRFSAERTGGSVSTLTIQRTQQEDSAVYLCASSPGDSSYEQYFGPGTRLTVT.

This clone was detected ten times or more. Read data end 3 residues before the CDR3 end; the end is taken from the germline J gene. V gene TRBV7-2 combines with J gene TRBJ2-7; tentatively, D is TRBD1 (6 bases). The CDR3 covers 14 residues. V lost 5 bases to trimming and J lost 2 bases, with 13 bases between them. Germline CDR1 SGHTA, CDR2 FQGNSA. This CDR3 is CASSLQQGAYEQYF. Incomplete CDR3 DNA: TGTGCCAGCAGCCTACAACAGGGTGCCTACGAG.

This clone was seen ten or more times. The CDR3 end falls 3 residues outside the read, so it is completed with the germline J gene. The chain employs TRBV20-1 and TRBJ1-5; TRBD1 might be the D (5 bases). Trimming removed 5 bases from V and 4 bases from J, with 21 bases in between. The CDR3 runs to 16 residues. Germline CDR1 DFQATT, CDR2 SNEGSKA (reference sequence). CDR3: CSAQVEQGMRNQPQHF. The sequenced CDR3 bases are TGCAGTGCTCAAGTGGAGCAGGGAATGAGAAATCAGCCC.

This clone was detected only a few times. The sequenced fragment ends 3 residues before the CDR3 boundary, so the rest is inferred from the germline J gene. The chain recombines TRBV7-2 with TRBJ2-7; 9 nucleotides match TRBD1. After removal of 5 bases from V and 3 bases from J, the junction contained 5 bases not matched to a gene. The CDR3 loop spans 14 amino acids. CDR1 is SGHTA, CDR2 FQGNSA, per germline. The sequenced CDR3 bases are TGTGCCAGCAGCCGGACAGGGGATTACTACGAG. Protein: CASSRTGDYYE. The complete CDR3 sequence is CASSRTGDYYEQYF. Full variable domain (outside the CDR3, taken from reference TRBV7-2 and TRBJ2-7): GAGVSQSPSNKVTEKGKDVELRCDPISGHTALYWYRQSLGQGLEFLIYFQGNSAPDKSGLPSDRFSAERTGGSVSTLTIQRTQQEDSAVYLCASSRTGDYYEQYFGPGTRLTVT.

This clone was seen repeatedly, ten times or more. The CDR3 end falls 3 residues outside the read, so it is completed with the germline J gene. The chain recombines TRBV20-1 with TRBJ2-7; the D gene is possibly TRBD1 (6 bases). Trimming left V 2 bases short and J 6 bases short, with 14 bases between. In germline, CDR1 is DFQATT, CDR2 SNEGSKA (reference sequence). This CDR3 spans 13 amino acids. CDR3 residues: CSARSSGVSEQYF. The covered CDR3 bases are TGCAGTGCTAGATCTTCAGGGGTAAGCGAG.

This clone was counted many times. The sequence runs out 3 residues before the end of the CDR3; the remainder is reconstructed from the germline J gene. The rearrangement links TRBV7-2 to TRBJ2-7, with 7 bases fitting TRBD2. The CDR3 sequence is 14 residues long. From germline, CDR1 is SGHTA and CDR2 FQGNSA. Trimming cost V 4 bases and J 2 bases; bases outside gene matches: 5. CDR3 bases read: TGTGCCAGCAGCTCCGGGACTACTGCCTACGAG. Its translation is CASSSGTTAYE. The CDR3 reads in full as CASSSGTTAYEQYF.